This T cell receptor (beta chain) stems from a study of blood T cell repertoires in COVID-19. Study-wide background: Material from acute and convalescent COVID-19 was sourced from the United States, Italy and Spain. In each case, the material was cDNA or gDNA derived from T cells, B-cell-depleted T cells, or PBMCs.

The ends lost 6 bases at V and 1 base at J; junction bases unmatched: 11. Germline loops: CDR1 SNHLY, CDR2 FYNNEI. The CDR3 covers 17 residues. Original processing methods: Estimation of nucleated cell counts relied on the amplification of reference gene primers. Sequenced by immunoSEQ multiplex PCR; TCRdb stores in-frame clones only, minus some. V, J and clone size are taken as reported in that table, and D and trimming were inferred from the DNA itself. Seen here are about 150,000 clones, around 84% observed once, and the top ten hold about 2%. The sample consisted of peripheral blood. The TCR comes from a man between 65 and 85 years old with acute or convalescent COVID-19. This chain links TRBV2 with TRBJ2-5, with 10 bases matching TRBD1. For the CDR3, the DNA is TGTGCCAGCAGGCCAGGCCGGACAGGGGGTTCCCAAGAGACCCAGTACTTC. Translating it yields CASRPGRTGGSQETQYF.